The present T cell receptor (beta chain) was sequenced within a study of cytomegalovirus exposure and HLA in healthy donors. Study information: Early released data had around 79 million unique TCRs, all coming from HLA-typed donors.

As to this clone: Its antigen remains unidentified.

The PCR made use of 60 Vbeta and 13 Jbeta primers. Repertoires were generated with immunoSEQ multiplex PCR, while TCRdb's copy carries only in-frame clones and drops some. The sample has around 60,000 clones, over 60% seen once. Whole-study findings and limits: Donor immune exposure was known only as CMV serostatus. An apparent linkage of common viral pathogens to several of the most significant clusters emerged in a later analysis.

Sequencing used PBMCs. This TCR derives from a man aged 50-59 years in good health and CMV-seropositive.

The CDR3, as DNA: TGTGCCAGCAGCTGGCTAGGACAGGGGGTCGGCGATGAGCAGTTCTTC. Its protein is CASSWLGQGVGDEQFF. This sequence joins TRBV7-6 and TRBJ2-1; 10 nucleotides align to TRBD1. There are 16 residues in the CDR3. J lost 8 bases, V lost 4 bases, and 11 bases had no gene match. Germline values: CDR1 SGHVS, CDR2 FNYEAQ.